The present T cell receptor beta chain was sequenced within a study of blood T cell repertoires in COVID-19. Study details: Spain, Italy and the United States supplied samples that represented acute and convalescent COVID-19. Sources were T cells, B-cell-depleted T cells, or PBMCs; the material itself was cDNA or gDNA.

This clone was seen a handful of times. Compared with germline, one end of the junction differs, possibly owing to a read error. Per the study methods: For nucleated cells, counts were estimated from reference gene primer amplification. Clones were read by immunoSEQ multiplex PCR, and TCRdb kept only the in-frame ones, dropping some. That table is the source of V, J and clone size, and D and trimming were worked out from the DNA. The repertoire has about 50,000 clones, approximately 83% of them found once; the top ten carry over 15%. The length of the CDR3 is 12 residues. Germline V CDR1 and CDR2: PRHDT, FYEKMQ (reference sequence).

The receptor was isolated from a man in his forties with acute or convalescent COVID-19. Sequenced sample: peripheral blood. The rearrangement links TRBV13 to TRBJ1-2; no definite D call. This CDR3 is CASSVGRYGYTF. The CDR3 region has the DNA TGTGCCAGCAGCGTAGGCCGCTATGGCTACACCTTC.